Listed here is a single TCR beta chain. This record comes from a study of shared clonotypes between healthy human individuals. TCRdb's copy holds only in-frame clones and misses some; the assay was immunoSEQ multiplex PCR. Here the sample spans about 1.5 million clones, roughly 96% being singletons. Germline-derived CDR1 and CDR2 are WSHSY and SAAADI. The ends were cut back, 0 bases at V and 5 bases at J, with 8 bases in the middle. This CDR3 region has 14 residues. The sample was naive CD4+ T cells sorted from blood. Subset meaning: CD45RA+ positively selected. The J gene is TRBJ1-5, the V gene TRBV10-2; D is ambiguous. This TCR was sampled from a man aged 30-40 years in good health. The CDR3 DNA sequence: TGCGCCAGCAGTGAGTCGAGCCCGGATCAGCCCCAGCATTTT. Its translation is CASSESSPDQPQHF.